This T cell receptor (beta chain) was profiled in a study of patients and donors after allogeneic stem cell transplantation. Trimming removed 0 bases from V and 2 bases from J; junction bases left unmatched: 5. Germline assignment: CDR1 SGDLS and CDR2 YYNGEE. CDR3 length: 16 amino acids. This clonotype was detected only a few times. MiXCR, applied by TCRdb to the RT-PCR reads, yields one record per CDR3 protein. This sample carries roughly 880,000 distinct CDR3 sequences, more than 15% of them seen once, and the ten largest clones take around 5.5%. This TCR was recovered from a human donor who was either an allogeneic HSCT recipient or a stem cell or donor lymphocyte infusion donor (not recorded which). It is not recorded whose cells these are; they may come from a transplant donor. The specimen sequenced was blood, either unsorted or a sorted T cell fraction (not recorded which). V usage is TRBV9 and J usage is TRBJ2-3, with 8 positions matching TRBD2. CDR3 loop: CASSVGASGYTDTQYF. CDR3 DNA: TGTGCCAGCAGCGTAGGAGCTAGCGGGTACACAGATACGCAGTATTTT.